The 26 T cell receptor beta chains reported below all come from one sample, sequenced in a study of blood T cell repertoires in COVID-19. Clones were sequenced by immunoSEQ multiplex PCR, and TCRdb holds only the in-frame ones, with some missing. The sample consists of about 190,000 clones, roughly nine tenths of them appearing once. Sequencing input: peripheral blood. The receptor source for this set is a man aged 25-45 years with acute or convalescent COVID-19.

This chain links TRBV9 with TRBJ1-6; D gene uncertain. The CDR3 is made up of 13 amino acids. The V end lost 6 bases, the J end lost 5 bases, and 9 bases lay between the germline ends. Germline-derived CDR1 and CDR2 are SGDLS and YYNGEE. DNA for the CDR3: TGTGCCAGCACCGACTCAGATAATTCACCCCTCCACTTT. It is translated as CASTDSDNSPLHF. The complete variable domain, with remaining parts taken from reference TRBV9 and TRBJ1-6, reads DSGVTQTPKHLITATGQRVTLRCSPRSGDLSVYWYQQSLDQGLQFLIQYYNGEERAKGNILERFSAQQFPDLHSELNLSSLELGDSALYFCASTDSDNSPLHFGNGTRLTVT.

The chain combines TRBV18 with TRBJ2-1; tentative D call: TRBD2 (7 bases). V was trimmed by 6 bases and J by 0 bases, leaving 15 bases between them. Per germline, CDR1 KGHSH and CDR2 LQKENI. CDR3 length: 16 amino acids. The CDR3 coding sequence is TGTGCCAGCTCCAAGGGGGGGACAAGCTCCTACAATGAGCAGTTCTTC. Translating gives CASSKGGTSSYNEQFF.

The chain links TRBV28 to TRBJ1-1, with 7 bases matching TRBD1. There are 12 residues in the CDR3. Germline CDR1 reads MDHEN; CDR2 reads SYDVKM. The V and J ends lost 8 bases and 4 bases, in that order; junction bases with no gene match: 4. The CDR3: CASGQAGTEAFF. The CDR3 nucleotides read TGTGCCAGCGGACAGGCGGGCACTGAAGCTTTCTTT.

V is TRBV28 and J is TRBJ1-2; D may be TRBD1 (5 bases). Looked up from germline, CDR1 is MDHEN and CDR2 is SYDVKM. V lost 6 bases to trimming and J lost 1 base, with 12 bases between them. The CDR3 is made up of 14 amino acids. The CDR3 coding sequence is TGTGCCAGCAGAGTGGGGGGGGGTAACTATGGCTACACCTTC. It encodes CASRVGGGNYGYTF.

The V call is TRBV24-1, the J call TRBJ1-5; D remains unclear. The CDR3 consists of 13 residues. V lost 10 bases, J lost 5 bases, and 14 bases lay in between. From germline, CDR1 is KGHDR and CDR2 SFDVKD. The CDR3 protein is CATGGYSDQPQHF. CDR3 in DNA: TGTGCCACAGGCGGGTATAGTGATCAGCCCCAGCATTTT.

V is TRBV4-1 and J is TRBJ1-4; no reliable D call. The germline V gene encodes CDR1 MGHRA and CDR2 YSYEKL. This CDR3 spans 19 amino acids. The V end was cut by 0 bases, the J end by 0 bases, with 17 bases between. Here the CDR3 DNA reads TGCGCCAGCAGCCAAGATCAAATCGGAGCGGCATCAACTAATGAAAAACTGTTTTTT. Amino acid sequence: CASSQDQIGAASTNEKLFF.

The chain's CDR3 is CASSIDEDSTNTEAFF. Written as DNA, the CDR3 is TGTGCCAGTAGTATAGATGAGGACAGTACGAACACTGAAGCTTTCTTT. V is TRBV19 and J is TRBJ1-1, with D maybe TRBD1 (6 bases). CDR1 and CDR2 (germline): LNHDA, SQIVND (reference sequence). The CDR3 contains 16 residues. V was trimmed by 0 bases and J by 1 base, leaving 12 bases between them.

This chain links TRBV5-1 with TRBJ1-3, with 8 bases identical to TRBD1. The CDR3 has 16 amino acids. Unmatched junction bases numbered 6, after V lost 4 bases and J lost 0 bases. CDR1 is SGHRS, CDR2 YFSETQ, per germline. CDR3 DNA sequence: TGCGCCAGCAGCCTGGGACAGGTCCTCTCTGGAAACACCATATATTTT. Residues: CASSLGQVLSGNTIYF. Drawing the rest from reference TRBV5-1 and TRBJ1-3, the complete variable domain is KAGVTQTPRYLIKTRGQQVTLSCSPISGHRSVSWYQQTPGQGLQFLFEYFSETQRNKGNFPGRFSGRQFSNSRSEMNVSTLELGDSALYLCASSLGQVLSGNTIYFGEGSWLTVV.

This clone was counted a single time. Written as DNA, the CDR3 is TGTGCCAGCAGTAGGGGGAGGGATGGCTACACCTTC. This encodes CASSRGRDGYTF. The chain carries TRBV6-5 and TRBJ1-2; possible D gene TRBD1, 6 bases. The CDR3 is made up of 12 amino acids. The ends were cut back, 5 bases at V and 6 bases at J, with 10 bases in the middle. CDR1 is MNHEY, CDR2 SVGAGI, per germline.

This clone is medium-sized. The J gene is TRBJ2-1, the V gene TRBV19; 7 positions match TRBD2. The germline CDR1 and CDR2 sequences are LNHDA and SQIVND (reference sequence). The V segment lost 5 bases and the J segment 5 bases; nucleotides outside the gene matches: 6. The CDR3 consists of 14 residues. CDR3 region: CASSPRTRNNEQFF. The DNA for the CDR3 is TGTGCCAGTAGTCCCCGGACTAGAAACAATGAGCAGTTCTTC.

The CDR3: CASSFLNEKLFF. As DNA, the CDR3 is TGTGCCAGCAGTTTTCTGAATGAAAAACTGTTTTTT. The chain employs TRBV12-3 or TRBV12-4 and TRBJ1-4, with unresolved D. The CDR3 runs to 12 residues. V was pared by 3 bases and J by 5 bases, with 4 bases between.

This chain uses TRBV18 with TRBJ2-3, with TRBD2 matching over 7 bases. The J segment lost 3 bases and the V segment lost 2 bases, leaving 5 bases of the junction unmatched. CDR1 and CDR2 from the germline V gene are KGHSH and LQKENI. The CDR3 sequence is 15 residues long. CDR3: CASSPSGVRTDTQYF. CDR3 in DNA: TGTGCCAGCTCACCAAGCGGGGTTAGAACAGATACGCAGTATTTT.

The CDR3 region is CASSLFGSGSGGTDTQYF. The CDR3 region has the DNA TGTGCCAGCAGTCTGTTTGGGTCGGGTTCCGGGGGCACAGATACGCAGTATTTT. The chain is built from TRBV6-6 and TRBJ2-3, with a weak D call TRBD2 (5 bases). Germline lookup yields CDR1 MNHNY and CDR2 SVGAGI (reference sequence). V gave up 5 bases and J gave up 1 base, with 22 bases separating them. The length of the CDR3 is 18 residues.

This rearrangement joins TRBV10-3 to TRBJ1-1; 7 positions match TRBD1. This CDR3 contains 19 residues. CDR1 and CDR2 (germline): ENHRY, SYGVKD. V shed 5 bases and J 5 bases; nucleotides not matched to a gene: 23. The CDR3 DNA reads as TGTGCCATCAGTTTGGCGCCCTTAGAGGGGGCGAGTGTTCGTACTGAAGCTTTCTTT. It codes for CAISLAPLEGASVRTEAFF.

CDR3 nucleotides: TGTGCCAGCAGCCCCCGACAGGGTCCCTACAATGAGCAGTTCTTC. Its translation: CASSPRQGPYNEQFF. The gene calls are TRBV11-2 and TRBJ2-1; 7 nucleotides line up with TRBD1. The CDR3 consists of 15 residues. V gave up 5 bases and J gave up 2 bases; unmatched junction bases: 6. Per the germline V gene, CDR1 is SGHAT and CDR2 is FQNNGV.

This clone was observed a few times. CDR3 in amino acids: CASSYFRTGVYGYTF. The CDR3 region has the DNA TGTGCCAGCAGTTACTTCCGGACAGGTGTCTATGGCTACACCTTC. The V and J genes are TRBV6-5 and TRBJ1-2; TRBD1 aligns across 7 bases. The CDR3 extends over 15 amino acids. With V trimmed by 1 base and J by 4 bases, 6 bases remained unmatched. Germline loops: CDR1 MNHEY, CDR2 SVGAGI.

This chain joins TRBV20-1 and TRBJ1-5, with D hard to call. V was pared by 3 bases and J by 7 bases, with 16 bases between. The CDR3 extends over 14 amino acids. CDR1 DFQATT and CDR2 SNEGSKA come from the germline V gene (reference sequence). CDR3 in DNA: TGCAGTGCTAGTGCGGGATACTGGGAGCAGCCCCAGCATTTT. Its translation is CSASAGYWEQPQHF.

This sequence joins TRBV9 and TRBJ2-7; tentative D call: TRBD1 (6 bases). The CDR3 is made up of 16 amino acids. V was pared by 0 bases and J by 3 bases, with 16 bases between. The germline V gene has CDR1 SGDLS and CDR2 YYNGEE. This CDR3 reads CASSVGSGAPVYEQYF. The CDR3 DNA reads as TGTGCCAGCAGCGTAGGGTCAGGGGCCCCCGTCTACGAGCAGTACTTC.

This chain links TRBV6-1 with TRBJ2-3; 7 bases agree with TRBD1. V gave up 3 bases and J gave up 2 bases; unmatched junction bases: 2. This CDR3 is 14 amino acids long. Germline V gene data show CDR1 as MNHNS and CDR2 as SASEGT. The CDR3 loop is CASSDRGITDTQYF. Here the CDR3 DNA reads TGTGCCAGCAGTGACAGGGGGATCACAGATACGCAGTATTTT.

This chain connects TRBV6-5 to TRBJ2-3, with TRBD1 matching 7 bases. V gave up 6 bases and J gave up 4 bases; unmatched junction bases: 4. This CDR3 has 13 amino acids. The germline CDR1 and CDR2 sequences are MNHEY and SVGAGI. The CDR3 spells CASRGTGADTQYF. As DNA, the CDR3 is TGTGCCAGCAGGGGAACAGGGGCAGATACGCAGTATTTT.

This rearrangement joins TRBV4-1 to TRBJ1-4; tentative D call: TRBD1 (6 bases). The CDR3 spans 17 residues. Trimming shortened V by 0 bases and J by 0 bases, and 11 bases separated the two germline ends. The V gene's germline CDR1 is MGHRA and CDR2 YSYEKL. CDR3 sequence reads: CASSQDAGAATNEKLFF. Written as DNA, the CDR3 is TGCGCCAGCAGCCAAGATGCAGGGGCAGCAACTAATGAAAAACTGTTTTTT.

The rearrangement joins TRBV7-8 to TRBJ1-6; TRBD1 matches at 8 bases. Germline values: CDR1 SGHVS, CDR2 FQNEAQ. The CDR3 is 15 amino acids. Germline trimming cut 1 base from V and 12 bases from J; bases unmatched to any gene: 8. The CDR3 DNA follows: TGTGCCAGCAGCTTAGTGGTACAGGGGGTTTTACCCCTCCACTTT. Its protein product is CASSLVVQGVLPLHF.

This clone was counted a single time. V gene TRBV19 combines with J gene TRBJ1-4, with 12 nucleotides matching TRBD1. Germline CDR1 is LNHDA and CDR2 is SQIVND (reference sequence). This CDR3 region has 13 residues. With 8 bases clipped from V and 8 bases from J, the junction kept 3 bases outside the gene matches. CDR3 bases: TGTGCCAGTGGGACAGGGGGCGACGAAAAACTGTTTTTT. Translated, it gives CASGTGGDEKLFF.

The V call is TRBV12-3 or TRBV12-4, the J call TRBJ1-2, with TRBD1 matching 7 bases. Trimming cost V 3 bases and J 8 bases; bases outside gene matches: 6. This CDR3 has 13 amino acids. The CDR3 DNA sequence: TGTGCCAGCAGTTTTAGGGGGCAGCTAGGCTACACCTTC. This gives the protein CASSFRGQLGYTF.

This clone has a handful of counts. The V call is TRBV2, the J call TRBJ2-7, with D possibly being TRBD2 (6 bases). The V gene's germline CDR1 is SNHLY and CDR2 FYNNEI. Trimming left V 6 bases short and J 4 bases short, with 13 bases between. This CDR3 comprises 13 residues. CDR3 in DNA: TGTGCCAGCAGATCGACTAGTAGGTACGAGCAGTACTTC. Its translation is CASRSTSRYEQYF.

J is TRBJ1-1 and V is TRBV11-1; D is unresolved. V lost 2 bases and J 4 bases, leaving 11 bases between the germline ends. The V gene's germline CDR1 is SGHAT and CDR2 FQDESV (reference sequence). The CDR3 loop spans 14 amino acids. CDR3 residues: CASSLLPGSTEAFF. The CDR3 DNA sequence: TGTGCCAGCAGCTTACTACCCGGGAGCACTGAAGCTTTCTTT.